What follows are 26 T cell receptor beta chains derived from one specimen sequenced in a study of CD8 T cells in Susac syndrome. RNA in amounts of roughly 0.5 to 1 ug was reverse transcribed with random hexamers. TCRdb re-derived calls from the immunoSEQ multiplex PCR reads in MiXCR, one entry per CDR3 protein. Of a few hundred thousand distinct CDR3 sequences listed, 75% to 90% were seen once; the top ten hold around 0.12%. Material for sequencing was CD8+ T cells from PBMCs. All receptors derive from a human donor with multiple sclerosis.

The chain combines TRBV6-5 with TRBJ2-7, with TRBD1 matching over 9 bases. Germline CDR1 MNHEY, CDR2 SVGAGI. The J segment lost 3 bases and the V segment lost 6 bases, leaving 3 bases of the junction unmatched. There are 13 residues in the CDR3. This CDR3 is CASRGQGIYEQYF. Written as DNA, the CDR3 is TGTGCCAGCAGGGGACAGGGAATCTACGAGCAGTACTTC.

V usage is TRBV30 and J usage is TRBJ1-6, with 7 bases that match TRBD1. The CDR3 runs to 15 residues. From germline, CDR1 is GTSNPN and CDR2 SVGIG (reference sequence). Trimming at V came to 5 bases and at J to 8 bases, leaving 12 bases not matched to a gene. The CDR3 reads CAWQGQRSFYSPLHF. The DNA for the CDR3 is TGTGCCTGGCAGGGACAGAGGAGTTTCTATTCACCCCTCCACTTT.

The rearrangement uses TRBV7-9 and TRBJ1-5; 7 bases fit TRBD1. The germline gives CDR1 SEHNR, CDR2 FQNEAQ (reference sequence). J lost 4 bases, V lost 5 bases, and 11 bases had no gene match. The CDR3 runs to 16 residues. DNA of the CDR3: TGTGCCAGCAGCCCCGGTGGGGACAGATCAAATCAGCCCCAGCATTTT. Translation: CASSPGGDRSNQPQHF.

The V call is TRBV12-3 or TRBV12-4, the J call TRBJ2-7; no clear D. V was trimmed by 1 base and J by 6 bases, leaving 13 bases between them. This CDR3 is built from 14 residues. CDR3 loop: CASSLVGLSGEQYF. The CDR3 DNA reads as TGTGCCAGCAGTTTAGTTGGTCTTTCGGGCGAGCAGTACTTC.

The V call is TRBV19, the J call TRBJ1-1; the D is unclear. This CDR3 spans 13 amino acids. V shed 9 bases and J shed 2 bases, with 13 bases lying between them. From germline, CDR1 is LNHDA and CDR2 SQIVND (reference sequence). The CDR3: CASSPDGNTEAFF. DNA for the CDR3: TGTGCCAGCAGCCCGGACGGTAACACTGAAGCTTTCTTT.

The chain employs TRBV4-1 and TRBJ1-5; no clear D gene. V lost 1 base to trimming and J lost 1 base, with 8 bases between them. From germline, CDR1 is MGHRA and CDR2 YSYEKL. The CDR3 has 15 amino acids. CDR3 region: CASSQGTGSNQPQHF. Here the CDR3 DNA reads TGCGCCAGCAGCCAAGGAACGGGAAGCAATCAGCCCCAGCATTTT.

Only one count was recorded for this clonotype. The chain uses TRBV28 and TRBJ2-5; 10 bases line up with TRBD2. V shed 11 bases, J shed 7 bases, and the junction held 13 bases outside the gene matches. CDR1 is MDHEN and CDR2 is SYDVKM in the germline V gene. There are 14 residues in the CDR3. CDR3 sequence reads: CAARGLAGDVTQYF. The CDR3, as DNA: TGTGCCGCACGTGGGCTAGCGGGAGATGTGACCCAGTACTTC.

The CDR3 sequence is CASSLIGGGNQPQHF. CDR3 bases: TGTGCCAGCAGTTTAATTGGAGGGGGCAATCAGCCCCAGCATTTT. The chain joins TRBV6-5 to TRBJ1-5; D possibly corresponds to TRBD1 (5 bases). The CDR3 sequence is 15 residues long. CDR1 MNHEY and CDR2 SVGAGI come from the germline V gene. Trimming stripped 4 bases from V and 2 bases from J, with 12 bases between.

This clonotype was observed a single time. The genes are TRBV27 and TRBJ1-5; D remains ambiguous. This CDR3 region has 13 residues. CDR1 is MNHEY, CDR2 SMNVEV, per germline (reference sequence). With 2 bases removed from V and 6 bases from J, the gap between germline ends came to 8 bases. As DNA, the CDR3 is TGTGCCAGCAGTTTACTAGGCAGTCAGCCCCAGCATTTT. Amino acid sequence: CASSLLGSQPQHF.

The chain couples TRBV11-2 to TRBJ2-1; 10 positions match TRBD2. V shed 4 bases and J 2 bases; nucleotides not matched to a gene: 2. The germline gives CDR1 SGHAT, CDR2 FQNNGV. This CDR3 contains 15 residues. The CDR3 DNA sequence: TGTGCCAGCAGCTCGACTAGCGGGCCCTACAATGAGCAGTTCTTC. It translates to CASSSTSGPYNEQFF.

The chain links TRBV3-1 to TRBJ2-1; D is tentatively TRBD1 or TRBD2 (5 bases each). The germline V gene has CDR1 LGHDT and CDR2 YNNKEL (reference sequence). The V end was cut by 2 bases, the J end by 4 bases, with 12 bases between. This CDR3 spans 15 amino acids. The CDR3 is CASSQPSEGYNEQFF. CDR3 in DNA: TGTGCCAGCAGCCAACCGAGTGAGGGGTACAATGAGCAGTTCTTC.

This clonotype was recorded once. V is TRBV6-1 and J is TRBJ2-1; D is possibly TRBD1 or TRBD2 (5 bases each). The CDR3 extends over 13 amino acids. The V gene's germline CDR1 is MNHNS and CDR2 SASEGT. V was pared by 6 bases and J by 13 bases, with 19 bases between. The CDR3 bases are TGTGCCAGCAGGGACCTCTCAGGGAGTGGCCAGTTCTTC. Its protein product is CASRDLSGSGQFF.

This rearrangement joins TRBV7-8 to TRBJ2-7; D is unclear. Trimming removed 1 base from V and 0 bases from J, with 7 bases in between. Germline CDR1 is SGHVS and CDR2 is FQNEAQ. The CDR3 loop spans 14 amino acids. DNA for the CDR3: TGTGCCAGCAGCTTAGATCCAGCCTCCTACGAGCAGTACTTC. Its translation: CASSLDPASYEQYF.

This rearrangement joins TRBV28 to TRBJ2-7, with D uncertain. Germline-derived CDR1 and CDR2 are MDHEN and SYDVKM. The CDR3 extends over 14 amino acids. Trimming left V 2 bases short and J 2 bases short, with 10 bases between. The CDR3 is CASSLRRQAYEQYF. CDR3 bases: TGTGCCAGCAGTTTAAGGCGCCAGGCCTACGAGCAGTACTTC.

The chain has TRBV13 and TRBJ1-5; maybe TRBD1 (5 bases). The V end was cut by 5 bases, the J end by 9 bases, with 11 bases between. Looked up from germline, CDR1 is PRHDT and CDR2 is FYEKMQ (reference sequence). The CDR3 extends over 12 amino acids. CDR3 coding DNA: TGTGCCAGCAGCACTTCAGGGCGGCCCCAGCATTTT. Translating it yields CASSTSGRPQHF.

The chain uses TRBV24-1 and TRBJ2-3; D possibly corresponds to TRBD2 (6 bases). CDR1 is KGHDR, CDR2 SFDVKD, per germline. The length of the CDR3 is 13 residues. The V end was cut by 5 bases, the J end by 2 bases, with 7 bases between. Here the CDR3 reads CATSAGVTDTQYF. The CDR3 region has the DNA TGTGCCACCAGTGCGGGAGTCACAGATACGCAGTATTTT.

This clonotype was picked up a small number of times. V and J are TRBV2 and TRBJ1-1, with 7 bases lining up with TRBD1. V was pared by 3 bases and J by 1 base, with 2 bases of the junction left unmatched. Germline CDR1 and CDR2: SNHLY and FYNNEI. This CDR3 is 14 amino acids long. CDR3 DNA: TGTGCCAGCAGTGACCGGACAGGGAACACTGAAGCTTTCTTT. Encoded protein: CASSDRTGNTEAFF.

The chain links TRBV6-4 to TRBJ2-3; no reliable D call. Trimming took off 2 bases at V and 0 bases at J, with 3 bases between the two ends. The germline CDR1 and CDR2 sequences are MRHNA and SNTAGT. The CDR3 spans 13 residues. The CDR3 region is CASSDGSTDTQYF. The CDR3, as DNA: TGTGCCAGCAGTGACGGGAGCACAGATACGCAGTATTTT.

The chain employs TRBV4-1 and TRBJ2-3; possible D gene TRBD1, 5 bases. Germline CDR1 MGHRA, CDR2 YSYEKL. This CDR3 region has 15 residues. V shed 5 bases and J shed 5 bases, with 17 bases lying between them. CDR3 protein: CASSVLLAGKDTQYF. CDR3 DNA: TGCGCCAGCAGCGTTCTCTTGGCAGGGAAAGATACGCAGTATTTT.

This clonotype was observed a single time. This chain's CDR3 is CASKPDSSYEQYF. CDR3 coding DNA: TGTGCCAGCAAACCGGACAGTTCCTACGAGCAGTACTTC. V usage is TRBV3-1 and J usage is TRBJ2-7; the D gene is possibly TRBD1 (6 bases). Germline lookup yields CDR1 LGHDT and CDR2 YNNKEL (reference sequence). The CDR3 covers 13 residues. Trimming left V 7 bases short and J 1 base short, with 11 bases between.

This chain links TRBV5-6 with TRBJ1-1; D call uncertain. This CDR3 contains 14 residues. V gave up 0 bases and J gave up 4 bases, with 10 bases separating them. Germline V gives CDR1 SGHDT, CDR2 YYEEEE. The CDR3 spells CASSLVPSGTEAFF. CDR3 in DNA: TGTGCCAGCAGCTTGGTTCCCTCGGGCACTGAAGCTTTCTTT.

This chain links TRBV6-4 with TRBJ2-1, with TRBD1 identical over 8 bases. The CDR3 extends over 15 amino acids. J lost 3 bases, V lost 0 bases, and 1 base had no gene match. Per the germline V gene, CDR1 is MRHNA and CDR2 is SNTAGT. The CDR3 DNA reads TGTGCCAGCAGTGACTCGGACAGGGACTACAATGAGCAGTTCTTC. It codes for CASSDSDRDYNEQFF.

For the CDR3, the DNA is TGTGCCAGCAGCCTGGGGACTAGCGGGCTAGATACGCAGTATTTT. Its translation is CASSLGTSGLDTQYF. The chain has TRBV9 and TRBJ2-3; 12 bases fit TRBD2. CDR3 length: 15 amino acids. V lost 4 bases and J lost 5; bases outside the gene matches: 5. Germline CDR1 and CDR2: SGDLS and YYNGEE.

The rearrangement links TRBV6-5 to TRBJ1-1, with 7 bases matching TRBD1. J was trimmed by 8 bases and V by 2 bases; bases with no gene match: 5. The CDR3 contains 13 residues. Germline CDR1 is MNHEY and CDR2 is SVGAGI. CDR3: CASSYGRGQEAFF. CDR3 coding DNA: TGTGCCAGCAGTTACGGGAGGGGGCAGGAAGCTTTCTTT.

The chain has TRBV27 and TRBJ2-1; tentatively, D is TRBD2 (6 bases). CDR1 is MNHEY, CDR2 SMNVEV, per germline (reference sequence). V was cut by 0 bases and J by 14 bases, with 11 bases left in between. This CDR3 has 12 residues. CDR3 in DNA: TGTGCCAGCAGTTTATCTGGGGGGATGAAGTTCTTC. Residues: CASSLSGGMKFF.

The chain combines TRBV30 with TRBJ2-2; TRBD1 might be the D (5 bases). Germline V lookup: CDR1 GTSNPN, CDR2 SVGIG (reference sequence). The CDR3 sequence is 14 residues long. The V end was cut by 1 base, the J end by 1 base, with 7 bases between. The CDR3 is CAWSGQGNTGELFF. The CDR3 DNA follows: TGTGCCTGGAGTGGTCAGGGGAACACCGGGGAGCTGTTTTTT.